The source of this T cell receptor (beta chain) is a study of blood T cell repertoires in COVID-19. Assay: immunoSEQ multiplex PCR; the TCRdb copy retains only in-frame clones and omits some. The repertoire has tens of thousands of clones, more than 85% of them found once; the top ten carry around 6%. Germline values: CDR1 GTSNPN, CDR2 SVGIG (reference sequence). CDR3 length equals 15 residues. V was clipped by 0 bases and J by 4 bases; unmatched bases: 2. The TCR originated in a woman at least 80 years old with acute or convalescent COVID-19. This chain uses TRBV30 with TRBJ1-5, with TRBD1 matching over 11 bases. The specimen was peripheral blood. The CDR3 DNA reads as TGTGCCTGGAGTGTCGGGACAGGGGGGAATCAGCCCCAGCATTTT. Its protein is CAWSVGTGGNQPQHF.